This entry concerns a single T cell receptor beta chain. Its target is not known. Each population that was sorted was more than 98% pure. The germline V and J ends were trimmed by 5 bases and 2 bases, with 11 bases remaining between them. Germline-derived CDR1 and CDR2 are MDHEN and SYDVKM. This CDR3 is 14 amino acids long. This sample is drawn from a study of beta chain features in type 1 diabetes. The whole isolated RNA underwent reverse transcription, so sequencing captured expressed TCRB transcripts. The table came from immunoSEQ multiplex PCR; TCRdb's copy has only in-frame clones and leaves some out. The sample consists of around 160,000 clones, approximately 8.8% of them appearing once. General study findings and limits: Moderately but significantly shorter TCRB CDR3s were found in Type 1 diabetes patients in all four CD4+ subsets. Lower insertion and higher deletion counts appeared at VDJ junctions in type 1 diabetes patients.

The source of this sequence is a woman aged 30 to 39 with type 1 diabetes. The sequencing sample was made of central memory CD4+ T cells from blood. V is TRBV28 and J is TRBJ2-3, with a tentative D call TRBD2 (6 bases). Here the CDR3 DNA reads TGTGCCAGCAGTCCCCGACTAGACACAGATACGCAGTATTTT. Translation: CASSPRLDTDTQYF.